This TCR beta chain originates from a study of a mutant IDH1 vaccine in newly diagnosed glioma. The wider study: Patients received eight vaccinations in weeks 1, 3, 5, 7, 11, 15, 19, 23. Treated patients showed a male proportion of roughly 60%, a female proportion of about 40%, and a mean age of around 40 years. Study-level findings and limits: Alterations occurring in top peripheral T cell clonotypes seemed unrelated to pseudoprogression.

This clone has more than one count but fewer than ten. The antigen is unknown. Sequencing was performed with immunoSEQ multiplex PCR; in TCRdb, only in-frame clones are kept and a portion is missing. The sample lists 40,000 to 50,000 clones; approximately 83% were seen once. The CDR3 length is 12 residues. Germline V gene sequence: CDR1 MGHRA, CDR2 YSYEKL. V lost 1 base and J lost 6, with 6 bases in between. As to time point: week 5, during vaccination. Doses consisted of 300 ug of mutant IDH1 20-mer peptide each, paired with topical imiquimod. The genes are TRBV4-1 and TRBJ1-2; D may be TRBD1 (5 bases). The specimen was PBMCs, collected from a glioma patient whose treatment included an IDH1 peptide vaccine. The sequence was obtained from a man aged 35 to 55 with glioma. In nucleotides, the CDR3 is TGCGCCAGCAGCCAAGTGGGGGATGGCTACACCTTC. Amino acids: CASSQVGDGYTF.